The clone carrying this T cell receptor beta chain has more than one count but fewer than ten. Its antigen is not known. The data derive from a study of T-cell memory formation after mild COVID-19. Study-wide findings and caveats: Some clones that responded were present in memory (sampled pre-infection), which suggests cross-reactive memory joined.

5'RACE primed from the constant segment yielded TCR alpha and TCR beta cDNA libraries bearing sample barcodes and UMIs. TCRdb re-analysed the 5' RACE reads in MiXCR, keeping a single row per CDR3 protein. The data hold roughly 610,000 distinct CDR3 sequences, with 15% to 20% observed a single time. Germline CDR1 and CDR2: SQVTM and ANQGSEA. Trimming cost V 3 bases and J 1 base; bases outside gene matches: 2. The CDR3 loop spans 14 amino acids. This receptor was taken from an adult woman who had mild COVID-19 (a few samples of this study predate the infection). Cell type and time point are not known. The sample comprised PBMCs or a T cell subset sorted from them (not recorded which). The rearrangement links TRBV29-1 to TRBJ2-1; 8 nucleotides agree with TRBD1. The CDR3 DNA follows: TGCAGCGTTGACAGGGGGCGTTCCTACAATGAGCAGTTCTTC. This codes for CSVDRGRSYNEQFF.